The 10 T cell receptor beta chains reported below all come from one sample, sequenced in a study of spatial heterogeneity in lung cancer. Time point described: sample taken at primary tumor resection. The study sequenced unsorted whole RNA from tumor, nontumor lung or frozen PBMC. MiXCR was run by TCRdb on the 5' RACE reads, yielding one entry per CDR3 protein. The top ten hold approximately 10% of the sample, which has around 40,000 distinct CDR3 sequences, approximately 6.3% seen once. This sample comprised PBMCs, obtained at surgery. These receptors all come from a male donor with early-stage non-small cell lung cancer.

This clonotype has ten or more counts. The chain joins TRBV24-1 to TRBJ2-3; D unresolved. The CDR3 runs to 14 residues. Germline V CDR1 and CDR2: KGHDR, SFDVKD. Trimming cost V 8 bases and J 1 base, with 12 bases left between them. The CDR3 DNA follows: TGTGCCACCAAACTAAACGATGGCACAGATACGCAGTATTTT. It translates to CATKLNDGTDTQYF.

This clonotype was seen at least ten times. This rearrangement joins TRBV28 to TRBJ1-2; D uncertain. The CDR3 is made up of 16 amino acids. Germline V gene data show CDR1 as MDHEN and CDR2 as SYDVKM. V shed 6 bases and J shed 2 bases, with 19 bases lying between them. CDR3 nucleotide sequence: TGTGCCAGCAGCTTCCCCGCGGGGAGGGAGAACTATGGCTACACCTTC. Translating it yields CASSFPAGRENYGYTF.

The CDR3 DNA follows: TGTGCCATCAGCTGGACTAGCGGGGGGGACAATGAGCAGTTCTTC. It translates to CAISWTSGGDNEQFF. The chain joins TRBV10-3 to TRBJ2-1; 15 positions agree with TRBD2. Trimming took 6 bases from V and 5 from J; bases not matched to a gene: 2. Germline-derived CDR1 and CDR2 are ENHRY and SYGVKD. The CDR3 length is 15 residues.

This clonotype was seen many times. The chain joins TRBV28 to TRBJ2-7; tentative D call: TRBD1 (5 bases). Trimming left V 7 bases short and J 3 bases short, with 16 bases between. Germline values: CDR1 MDHEN, CDR2 SYDVKM. CDR3 length: 14 amino acids. The DNA of the CDR3 is TGTGCCAGCACTCTGGGGCAGTCGGGCTACGAGCAGTACTTC. Encoded protein: CASTLGQSGYEQYF.

The sample holds many counts of this clonotype. The chain recombines TRBV30 with TRBJ2-7, with a possible D match to TRBD1 (5 bases). CDR3 length: 13 residues. The germline V gene encodes CDR1 GTSNPN and CDR2 SVGIG (reference sequence). With 3 bases removed from V and 7 bases from J, the gap between germline ends came to 16 bases. The chain's CDR3 is CAWRNHRLGEQYF. Here the CDR3 DNA reads TGTGCCTGGAGAAATCACAGGTTGGGAGAGCAGTACTTC.

The chain combines TRBV20-1 with TRBJ2-3, with a tentative D call TRBD2 (6 bases). Germline CDR1 reads DFQATT; CDR2 reads SNEGSKA (reference sequence). The V gene lost 1 base and the J gene lost 6 bases, with 17 bases spanning the gap. This CDR3 contains 15 residues. The CDR3 region has the DNA TGCAGTGCTAGAGGCCCGGGACTTTCGCGCGATACGCAGTATTTT. This translates into CSARGPGLSRDTQYF.

There are many counts of this clonotype. V usage is TRBV7-9 and J usage is TRBJ1-2; TRBD1 aligns across 7 bases. After removal of 4 bases from V and 6 bases from J, the junction contained 17 bases not matched to a gene. This CDR3 is built from 17 residues. The germline gives CDR1 SEHNR, CDR2 FQNEAQ (reference sequence). The CDR3 protein is CASSSVFRDRKGNGYTF. In DNA form, the CDR3 reads TGTGCCAGCAGCTCCGTCTTCCGGGACAGAAAAGGGAATGGCTACACCTTC.

This clonotype was counted a few times. V and J are TRBV4-1 and TRBJ1-2; D remains unclear. Germline V gene sequence: CDR1 MGHRA, CDR2 YSYEKL. With 4 bases removed from V and 0 bases from J, the gap between germline ends came to 15 bases. This CDR3 spans 16 amino acids. CDR3 residues: CASSLPGGGPNYGYTF. As DNA, the CDR3 is TGCGCCAGCAGCCTCCCCGGCGGAGGGCCTAACTATGGCTACACCTTC.

This clonotype has at least ten counts. CDR3 nucleotide sequence: TGTGCCAGCAGTGGATTGAGGACCGCTATGAACACTGAAGCTTTCTTT. This codes for CASSGLRTAMNTEAFF. V usage is TRBV6-2 or TRBV6-3 and J usage is TRBJ1-1; no definite D call. Germline V gives CDR1 MNHEY, CDR2 SVGEGT. Trimming stripped 5 bases from V and 0 bases from J, with 16 bases between. CDR3 length: 16 amino acids.

The table lists this clonotype with many counts. The V call is TRBV5-5, the J call TRBJ2-3; 13 bases are shared with TRBD2. The CDR3 has 16 residues. V lost 4 bases to trimming and J lost 4 bases; unmatched junction nucleotides: 6. The germline V gene encodes CDR1 SGHKS and CDR2 YYEKEE (reference sequence). In nucleotides, the CDR3 is TGTGCCAGCAGCCGGGGGACTAGCGGGGTGGCAGATACGCAGTATTTT. It encodes CASSRGTSGVADTQYF.